This passage covers 25 T cell receptor beta chains from one sample sequenced in a study of T cell responses to AZD1222 COVID-19 vaccine. The method was immunoSEQ multiplex PCR; TCRdb's version includes in-frame clones alone and lacks a portion of them. The repertoire consists of about 130,000 clones, with around 90% occurring once and the leading ten covering 1% to 1.4%. Here the sequenced sample was peripheral blood, taken 28 days after the second AZD1222 dose. These receptors were collected from an adult who received the AZD1222 COVID-19 vaccine.

The chain couples TRBV11-2 to TRBJ2-2, with TRBD1 identical over 8 bases. V shed 4 bases, J shed 5 bases, and the junction held 12 bases outside the gene matches. The CDR3 has 17 residues. Looked up from germline, CDR1 is SGHAT and CDR2 is FQNNGV. The CDR3 sequence is CASSSTAGQDETGELFF. CDR3 bases: TGTGCCAGCAGCTCAACCGCGGGACAGGATGAGACCGGGGAGCTGTTTTTT. Based on the CDR3 plus reference TRBV11-2 and TRBJ2-2, the full variable domain is EAGVAQSPRYKIIEKRQSVAFWCNPISGHATLYWYQQILGQGPKLLIQFQNNGVVDDSQLPKDRFSAERLKGVDSTLKIQPAKLEDSAVYLCASSSTAGQDETGELFFGEGSRLTVL.

The count of this clone is one. This sequence joins TRBV21-1 and TRBJ2-2; the table's D call TRBD1 went unverified against the DNA. TRBV21-1 is marked as a pseudogene. There are 15 residues in the CDR3. The CDR3 coding sequence is TGTGCCAGCACGGGACAGGGCGCGAACACCGGGGAGCTGTTTTTT. Translating it yields CASTGQGANTGELFF.

The chain couples TRBV9 to TRBJ2-3; 7 bases map to TRBD2. The CDR3 sequence is 15 residues long. V shed 4 bases, J shed 0 bases, and the junction held 5 bases outside the gene matches. Germline CDR1 reads SGDLS; CDR2 reads YYNGEE. CDR3 in DNA: TGTGCCAGCAGCTTTACTAGCGCCAGCACAGATACGCAGTATTTT. Translation: CASSFTSASTDTQYF.

The chain links TRBV7-9 to TRBJ2-6; D not resolved. Between the trimmed V and J ends, which lost 1 base and 0 bases, there was a span of 7 bases. The CDR3 is 16 amino acids. Germline CDR1 reads SEHNR; CDR2 reads FQNEAQ (reference sequence). Here the CDR3 reads CASSLDSTSGANVLTF. The CDR3 nucleotides read TGTGCCAGCAGCTTAGACAGTACCTCTGGGGCCAACGTCCTGACTTTC. The whole variable domain, remainder taken from reference TRBV7-9 and TRBJ2-6, is DTGVSQNPRHKITKRGQNVTFRCDPISEHNRLYWYRQTLGQGPEFLTYFQNEAQLEKSRLLSDRFSAERPKGSFSTLEIQRTEQGDSAMYLCASSLDSTSGANVLTFGAGSRLTVL.

This chain uses TRBV10-3 with TRBJ1-2, with a possible D match to TRBD1 (5 bases). The CDR3 runs to 12 residues. V lost 8 bases, J lost 8 bases, and 15 bases lay in between. CDR1 and CDR2 (germline): ENHRY, SYGVKD. The CDR3 bases are TGTGCCATCTACGCAGACAGACGAGGCTACACCTTC. Translated, it gives CAIYADRRGYTF.

This clone was seen just once. V and J are TRBV10-3 and TRBJ1-5; possibly TRBD1 for D (5 bases). CDR3 length: 15 amino acids. The ends were cut back, 0 bases at V and 5 bases at J, with 11 bases in the middle. The germline V gene encodes CDR1 ENHRY and CDR2 SYGVKD. The CDR3 region is CAISESGAGYQPQHF. In DNA form, the CDR3 reads TGTGCCATCAGTGAGTCAGGGGCAGGCTATCAGCCCCAGCATTTT.

This chain joins TRBV5-1 and TRBJ1-2; TRBD1 might be the D (5 bases). The CDR3 has 14 amino acids. Germline V gene sequence: CDR1 SGHRS, CDR2 YFSETQ. V was clipped by 3 bases and J by 4 bases, with 13 bases between them. The CDR3 region is CASSSTRQSYGYTF. The CDR3 DNA reads as TGCGCCAGCAGCTCCACCCGACAGAGCTATGGCTACACCTTC.

The J gene is TRBJ1-5, the V gene TRBV30, with TRBD1 as a possible D gene (5 bases). Deletions cut 0 bases from V and 9 bases from J, with 18 bases between. The CDR3 is 15 residues long. Looked up from germline, CDR1 is GTSNPN and CDR2 is SVGIG (reference sequence). This CDR3 is CAWSVVPRGSGPQHF. The CDR3 DNA is TGTGCCTGGAGTGTAGTGCCCCGGGGCTCGGGGCCCCAGCATTTT.

The chain employs TRBV29-1 and TRBJ1-1; the D gene is possibly TRBD1 (5 bases). Germline V gene sequence: CDR1 SQVTM, CDR2 ANQGSEA. The CDR3 is 14 amino acids. V lost 4 bases, J lost 4 bases, and 16 bases lay in between. CDR3 in DNA: TGCAGCGTTGGTTGGGCAGGGTTGAGCACTGAAGCTTTCTTT. It codes for CSVGWAGLSTEAFF.

This clone was detected only once. J is TRBJ1-2 and V is TRBV30; D ambiguous. The CDR3 contains 13 residues. The V gene's germline CDR1 is GTSNPN and CDR2 SVGIG (reference sequence). V was trimmed by 1 base and J by 7 bases, leaving 13 bases between them. CDR3 residues: CAWSGFGNRGYTF. CDR3 sequence (DNA): TGTGCCTGGAGTGGTTTCGGGAATCGTGGCTACACCTTC.

J is TRBJ2-5 and V is TRBV9; 10 nucleotides agree with TRBD2. The CDR3 spans 18 residues. The V gene end was trimmed by 4 bases and the J gene end by 5 bases; junction bases not matched to a gene: 17. Germline assignment: CDR1 SGDLS and CDR2 YYNGEE. The CDR3 sequence: CASSPTGTSALVDETQYF. The CDR3 coding sequence is TGTGCCAGCAGCCCGACCGGGACTAGCGCCCTGGTTGATGAGACCCAGTACTTC. The full variable domain, completed using reference TRBV9 and TRBJ2-5, is DSGVTQTPKHLITATGQRVTLRCSPRSGDLSVYWYQQSLDQGLQFLIQYYNGEERAKGNILERFSAQQFPDLHSELNLSSLELGDSALYFCASSPTGTSALVDETQYFGPGTRLLVL.

The chain combines TRBV12-3 or TRBV12-4 with TRBJ1-1; the match to TRBD1 covers 8 bases. This CDR3 is built from 13 residues. The junction had 4 bases not matched to a gene; V was cut back by 2 bases and J by 8 bases. CDR3 sequence: CASSLIRTGEAFF. The CDR3 region has the DNA TGTGCCAGCAGTTTAATCAGGACAGGGGAAGCTTTCTTT.

The chain combines TRBV25-1 with TRBJ1-6; the match to TRBD1 covers 7 bases. The V gene end was trimmed by 6 bases and the J gene end by 7 bases; junction bases not matched to a gene: 6. This CDR3 is 14 amino acids long. In germline, CDR1 is MGHDK, CDR2 SYGVNS. CDR3 nucleotides: TGTGCCAGCAGCGCGACAGGGCCCAATTCACCCCTCCACTTT. This encodes CASSATGPNSPLHF.

This sequence joins TRBV5-1 and TRBJ1-2; a weak D match, TRBD1 (6 bases). Germline V CDR1 and CDR2: SGHRS, YFSETQ. The germline V and J ends were trimmed by 0 bases and 3 bases, with 12 bases remaining between them. The CDR3 length is 15 residues. Here the CDR3 DNA reads TGCGCCAGCAGCTTGGAATCCAGGGGTTACTATGGCTACACCTTC. This codes for CASSLESRGYYGYTF.

The V gene is TRBV19, the J gene TRBJ2-2, with unresolved D. V gave up 1 base and J gave up 2 bases, with 8 bases separating them. The CDR3 is made up of 15 amino acids. Germline V gene lookup returns CDR1 LNHDA and CDR2 SQIVND (reference sequence). CDR3 in amino acids: CASSIVWANTGELFF. The CDR3, as DNA: TGTGCCAGTAGTATAGTATGGGCCAACACCGGGGAGCTGTTTTTT.

CDR3 nucleotide sequence: TGTGCCAGCAGCCCACACCGAGGACAGGGCGACTATGGCTACACCTTC. Translated, it gives CASSPHRGQGDYGYTF. The chain recombines TRBV11-1 with TRBJ1-2; 8 bases are a match to TRBD1. The CDR3 consists of 16 residues. V shed 5 bases, J shed 3 bases, and the junction held 11 bases outside the gene matches. Germline V lookup: CDR1 SGHAT, CDR2 FQDESV (reference sequence).

The chain employs TRBV9 and TRBJ1-6, with D maybe TRBD1 (6 bases). CDR3 length: 15 residues. With 0 bases removed from V and 4 bases from J, the gap between germline ends came to 8 bases. Germline-derived CDR1 and CDR2 are SGDLS and YYNGEE. CDR3 in DNA: TGTGCCAGCAGCGTAGACGGACAGTATAATTCACCCCTCCACTTT. Translated, it gives CASSVDGQYNSPLHF.

This sequence joins TRBV28 and TRBJ1-1; D gene uncertain. This CDR3 is 12 amino acids long. The V end lost 8 bases, the J end lost 1 base, and 8 bases lay between the germline ends. Germline V lookup: CDR1 MDHEN, CDR2 SYDVKM. CDR3 coding DNA: TGTGCCAGCCTGACGGCGAACACTGAAGCTTTCTTT. Translating it yields CASLTANTEAFF.

The chain has TRBV3-1 (or the pseudogene TRBV3-2) and TRBJ2-7; D is possibly TRBD1 (6 bases). The germline V gene encodes CDR1 LGHDT and CDR2 YNNKEL (reference sequence). V lost 4 bases to trimming and J lost 3 bases, with 13 bases between them. The CDR3 contains 14 residues. DNA of the CDR3: TGTGCCAGCAGCCTGGGGGCGTTCGACTACGAGCAGTACTTC. Amino acid sequence: CASSLGAFDYEQYF.

The chain has TRBV6-5 and TRBJ1-1; weak D call: TRBD1 (6 bases). Looked up from germline, CDR1 is MNHEY and CDR2 is SVGAGI. The CDR3 contains 14 residues. V was trimmed by 6 bases and J by 5 bases, leaving 16 bases between them. The CDR3 protein is CASRAGQLRTEAFF. DNA of the CDR3: TGTGCCAGCAGAGCTGGACAGCTGAGGACTGAAGCTTTCTTT.

The chain is built from TRBV7-9 and TRBJ2-5; D not resolved. The CDR3 runs 12 residues. Germline CDR1 is SEHNR and CDR2 is FQNEAQ (reference sequence). V lost 5 bases, J lost 5 bases, and 9 bases lay in between. CDR3 DNA: TGTGCCAGCAGCCGACCCTGGGAGACCCAGTACTTC. Its protein is CASSRPWETQYF.

This chain joins TRBV5-1 and TRBJ2-1; tentatively, D is TRBD2 (7 bases). Germline V CDR1 and CDR2: SGHRS, YFSETQ. V lost 4 bases and J lost 0, with 14 bases in between. The CDR3 consists of 16 residues. The CDR3 region is CASSRGAGTSYNEQFF. DNA for the CDR3: TGCGCCAGCAGCCGGGGGGCGGGAACCTCCTACAATGAGCAGTTCTTC. Full variable domain (outside the CDR3, taken from reference TRBV5-1 and TRBJ2-1): KAGVTQTPRYLIKTRGQQVTLSCSPISGHRSVSWYQQTPGQGLQFLFEYFSETQRNKGNFPGRFSGRQFSNSRSEMNVSTLELGDSALYLCASSRGAGTSYNEQFFGPGTRLTVL.

The rearrangement links TRBV6-5 to TRBJ2-7; 7 positions agree with TRBD2. Germline lookup yields CDR1 MNHEY and CDR2 SVGAGI. The CDR3 runs to 15 residues. V was pared by 2 bases and J by 2 bases, with 6 bases of the junction left unmatched. The DNA of the CDR3 is TGTGCCAGCAGTTACGCCCCTAGCGGTGCCTACGAGCAGTACTTC. Translated: CASSYAPSGAYEQYF.

The rearrangement joins TRBV6-6 to TRBJ2-1; 8 positions agree with TRBD2. V dropped 6 bases and J dropped 3; count of bases not matched to a gene: 4. Looked up from germline, CDR1 is MNHNY and CDR2 is SVGAGI (reference sequence). The CDR3 is 14 amino acids. The CDR3 here is CASRKSGSYNEQFF. In DNA form, the CDR3 reads TGTGCCAGCAGGAAAAGCGGGAGCTACAATGAGCAGTTCTTC.

The gene calls are TRBV19 and TRBJ1-4; D gene uncertain. Deletions cut 2 bases from V and 0 bases from J, with 7 bases between. The CDR3 is made up of 15 amino acids. CDR1 is LNHDA, CDR2 SQIVND, per germline (reference sequence). The CDR3 spells CASSISGTTNEKLFF. CDR3 in DNA: TGTGCCAGTAGTATATCCGGAACAACTAATGAAAAACTGTTTTTT.